Below are 8 T cell receptor beta chains sequenced from a single sample in a study of blood T cells in healthy people across ages. A second about 7 to 12 cycle PCR used barcoded and J-beta primers. TCRdb re-called the 5' RACE reads through MiXCR, storing one row per CDR3 protein. The table has about 2 million distinct CDR3 sequences, 49% seen once. The specimen was blood. Receptors were obtained from a woman aged 40 to 50 in good health.

This clonotype was seen a handful of times. The chain is built from TRBV20-1 and TRBJ2-7; possible D gene TRBD2, 6 bases. CDR3 size: 15 residues. From germline, CDR1 is DFQATT and CDR2 SNEGSKA (reference sequence). Trimming took off 0 bases at V and 2 bases at J, with 14 bases between the two ends. CDR3 nucleotide sequence: TGCAGTGCTAGAGATTCTCGGGCGGGGCCCTACGAGCAGTACTTC. Amino acid sequence: CSARDSRAGPYEQYF.

A remark on this clonotype: The junction does not match germline at one end; this may be a read error. The rearrangement links TRBV7-7 to TRBJ2-4, with TRBD2 identical over 8 bases. This CDR3 is 16 amino acids long. Germline V lookup: CDR1 SSHAT, CDR2 FNYEAQ (reference sequence). Here the CDR3 reads CASSLVVAGFHGIQYF. In nucleotides, the CDR3 is TGTGCTAGCAGCTTAGTGGTAGCGGGGTTCCATGGGATTCAGTACTTC. The full variable domain, rest sourced from reference TRBV7-7 and TRBJ2-4, is GAGVSQSPRYKVTKRGQDVTLRCDPISSHATLYWYQQALGQGPEFLTYFNYEAQPDKSGLPSDRFSAERPEGSISTLTIQRTEQRDSAMYRCASSLVVAGFHGIQYFGAGTRLSVL.

The chain couples TRBV20-1 to TRBJ2-7; the D is unclear. CDR1 is DFQATT and CDR2 is SNEGSKA in the germline V gene (reference sequence). The CDR3 totals 14 residues. Trimming pared 1 base from V and 6 bases from J, leaving 16 bases between. The CDR3 here is CSARVGGGRGEQYF. As DNA, the CDR3 is TGCAGTGCTAGAGTTGGCGGCGGTCGTGGCGAGCAGTACTTC.

In the case of this clonotype: At one end, the junction sequence differs from germline, possibly due to a read error. This chain connects TRBV7-6 to TRBJ1-2; the D gene is possibly TRBD1 (6 bases). Per the germline V gene, CDR1 is SGHVS and CDR2 is FNYEAQ. The CDR3 extends over 13 amino acids. CDR3 amino acids: CASSPTGTYGHTF. CDR3 sequence (DNA): TGTGCCAGCAGCCCTACAGGGACCTATGGCCACACCTTC.

The CDR3 DNA reads TGCGCCAGCAGCCAAGAGGGGGGTGGGACGAAAGACTCCTACGAGCAGTACTTC. Residues: CASSQEGGGTKDSYEQYF. The gene calls are TRBV4-1 and TRBJ2-4; perhaps TRBD2 as D (6 bases). The DNA matches TRBJ2-7 better at its end, which makes the J call doubtful. Per germline, CDR1 MGHRA and CDR2 YSYEKL. CDR3 size: 18 residues.

Note on this clonotype: A single base separates this from a much larger clone, so it may be a read error. J is TRBJ2-1 and V is TRBV10-3; D unclear. The CDR3 loop spans 11 amino acids. The V and J ends lost 3 bases and 8 bases respectively, with 5 bases between them. CDR1 ENHRY and CDR2 SYGVKD come from the germline V gene. CDR3 nucleotides: TGTGCCATCAGTGAAGTTGATGAGCAGTTCTTC. As protein: CAISEVDEQFF.

The V call is TRBV5-1, the J call TRBJ2-3; weak D call: TRBD2 (5 bases). V shed 4 bases and J shed 3 bases, with 15 bases lying between them. Germline V lookup: CDR1 SGHRS, CDR2 YFSETQ. The CDR3 spans 15 residues. The CDR3 nucleotides are TGCGCCAGCAGCGAACGGACTGGGGTGACAGATACGCAGTATTTT. As protein: CASSERTGVTDTQYF.

The chain is built from TRBV9 and TRBJ2-3, with D tentatively TRBD1 or TRBD2 (6 bases each). The CDR3 runs 15 residues. CDR1 and CDR2 (germline): SGDLS, YYNGEE. Trimming removed 3 bases from V and 0 bases from J, with 11 bases in between. The CDR3 bases are TGTGCCAGCAGCGAAAGGGGGGTTAGCACAGATACGCAGTATTTT. This translates into CASSERGVSTDTQYF.